These 3 T cell receptor beta chains originate from one sample sequenced in a study of breast tumors, draining lymph nodes, adjacent tissues. TCRdb used MiXCR to reprocess the multiplex PCR reads, holding one entry per CDR3 protein. The sample contains about 200,000 distinct CDR3 sequences, around a third of which appear only once. Samples came from axillary lymph nodes draining the breast cancer. The source material was axillary lymph node tissue. All receptors derive from a female donor with breast cancer. Some clones in this sample may be carry-over from other donors' samples.

This clonotype showed up many times. This rearrangement joins TRBV7-2 to TRBJ2-4; 7 positions match TRBD2. The CDR3 consists of 16 residues. Losses at the gene ends were 5 bases for V and 2 bases for J; bases not matched to a gene: 9. Germline V CDR1 and CDR2: SGHTA, FQGNSA. CDR3 sequence: CASSVALAETKNIQYF. CDR3 in DNA: TGTGCCAGCAGCGTCGCTCTAGCGGAGACCAAAAACATTCAGTACTTC.

The genes are TRBV9 and TRBJ2-1, with TRBD2 matching over 8 bases. Germline CDR1 is SGDLS and CDR2 is YYNGEE. V was pared by 4 bases and J by 8 bases, with 11 bases of the junction left unmatched. This CDR3 is 15 amino acids long. The CDR3: CASSLSSRRGDEQFF. CDR3 nucleotides: TGTGCCAGCAGCTTATCCTCAAGGCGGGGGGATGAGCAGTTCTTC.

Comments on this clonotype: With a much larger clone just one base away, this may be a read error. This sequence joins TRBV3-1 and TRBJ1-4; possible D gene TRBD1, 6 bases. Per germline, CDR1 LGHDT and CDR2 YNNKEL (reference sequence). The CDR3 runs 15 residues. The CDR3 spells CASSQEGGRAEKLLF. The DNA for the CDR3 is TGTGCCAGCAGCCAAGAAGGGGGGCGCGCTGAAAAACTGCTTTTT.